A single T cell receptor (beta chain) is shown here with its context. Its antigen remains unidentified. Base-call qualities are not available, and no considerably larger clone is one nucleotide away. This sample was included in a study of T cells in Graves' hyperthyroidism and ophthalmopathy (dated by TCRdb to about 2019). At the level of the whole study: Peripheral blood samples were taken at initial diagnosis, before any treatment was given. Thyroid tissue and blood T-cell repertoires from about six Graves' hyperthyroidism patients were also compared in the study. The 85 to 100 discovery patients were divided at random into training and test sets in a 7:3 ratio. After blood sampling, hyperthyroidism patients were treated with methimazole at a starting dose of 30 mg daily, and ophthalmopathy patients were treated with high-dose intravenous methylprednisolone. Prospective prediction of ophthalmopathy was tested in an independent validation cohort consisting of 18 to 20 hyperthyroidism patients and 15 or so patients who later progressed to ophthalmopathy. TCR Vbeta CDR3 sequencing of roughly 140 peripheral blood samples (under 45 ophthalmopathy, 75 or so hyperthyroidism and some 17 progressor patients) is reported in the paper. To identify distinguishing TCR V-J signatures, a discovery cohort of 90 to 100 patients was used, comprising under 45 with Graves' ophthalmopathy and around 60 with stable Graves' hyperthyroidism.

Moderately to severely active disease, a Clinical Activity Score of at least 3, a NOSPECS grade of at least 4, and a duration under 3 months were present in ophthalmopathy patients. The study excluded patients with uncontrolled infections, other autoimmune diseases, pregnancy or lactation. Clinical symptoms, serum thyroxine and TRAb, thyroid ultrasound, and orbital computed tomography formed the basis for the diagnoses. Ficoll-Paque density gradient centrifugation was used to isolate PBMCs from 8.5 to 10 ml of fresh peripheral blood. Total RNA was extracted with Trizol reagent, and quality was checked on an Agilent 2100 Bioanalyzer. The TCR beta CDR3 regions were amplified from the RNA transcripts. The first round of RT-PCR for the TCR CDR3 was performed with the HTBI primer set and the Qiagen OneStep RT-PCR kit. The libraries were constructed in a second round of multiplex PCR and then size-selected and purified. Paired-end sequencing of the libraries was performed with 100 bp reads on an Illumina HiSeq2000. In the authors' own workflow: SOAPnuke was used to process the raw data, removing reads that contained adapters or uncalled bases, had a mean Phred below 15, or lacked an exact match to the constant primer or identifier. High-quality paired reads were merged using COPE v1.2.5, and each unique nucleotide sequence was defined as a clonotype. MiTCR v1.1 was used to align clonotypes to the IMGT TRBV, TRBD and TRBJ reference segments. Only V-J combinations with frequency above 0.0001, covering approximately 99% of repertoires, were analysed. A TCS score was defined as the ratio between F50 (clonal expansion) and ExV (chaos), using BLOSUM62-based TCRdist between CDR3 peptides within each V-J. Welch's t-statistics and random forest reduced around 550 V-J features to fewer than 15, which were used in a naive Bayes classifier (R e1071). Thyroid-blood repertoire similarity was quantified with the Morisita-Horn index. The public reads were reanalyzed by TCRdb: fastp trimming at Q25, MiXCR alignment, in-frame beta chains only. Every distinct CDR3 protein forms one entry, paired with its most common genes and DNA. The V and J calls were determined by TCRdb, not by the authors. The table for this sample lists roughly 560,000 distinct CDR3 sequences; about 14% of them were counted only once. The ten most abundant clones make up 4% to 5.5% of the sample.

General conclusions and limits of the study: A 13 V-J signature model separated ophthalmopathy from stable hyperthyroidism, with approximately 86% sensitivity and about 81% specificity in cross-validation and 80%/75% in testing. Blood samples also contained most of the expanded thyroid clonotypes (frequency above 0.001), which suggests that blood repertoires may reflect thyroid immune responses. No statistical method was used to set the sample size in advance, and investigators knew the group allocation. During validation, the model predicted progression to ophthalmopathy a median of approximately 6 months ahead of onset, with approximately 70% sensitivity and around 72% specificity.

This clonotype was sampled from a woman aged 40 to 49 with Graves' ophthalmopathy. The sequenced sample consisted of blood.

The nucleotide sequence is TGTGCCACCAGCAGAGATTGGGACGAGAGCGGGAGAGAGGAGCAGTACTTC. Its product reads: CATSRDWDESGREEQYF. Rearrangement joined TRBV15 to TRBJ2-7; TRBD2 lines up with 8 middle nucleotides. CDR3 length: 17 amino acids, cysteine to phenylalanine. Only the CDR3 DNA stays, 51 bases, in frame from base 1. V ends up 0 bases short and J 7 bases short, with an unmatched junction base count of 14. CDR1 and CDR2 are read off the germline V gene (reference sequence) as LNHNV and YYDKDF.